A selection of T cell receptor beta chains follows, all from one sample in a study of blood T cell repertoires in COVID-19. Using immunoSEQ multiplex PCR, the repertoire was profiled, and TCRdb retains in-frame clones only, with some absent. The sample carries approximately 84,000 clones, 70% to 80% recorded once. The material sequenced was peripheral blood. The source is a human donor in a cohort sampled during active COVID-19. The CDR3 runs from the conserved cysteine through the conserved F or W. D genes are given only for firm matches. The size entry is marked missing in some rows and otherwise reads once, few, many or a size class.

TGTGCCAGCAGCAAAGGTAAGCCCGCGGTAGCGGGAGGGCCAAGGGGGCAGTACTTC | CASSKGKPAVAGGPRGQYF | TRBJ2-7 | . | . | TRBV21-1
TGTGCCAGCTCACCTGGGACAGGGTCCTACAATGAGCAGTTCTTC | CASSPGTGSYNEQFF | TRBJ2-1 | TRBD1 | . | TRBV18
TGTGCCAGCAGCCAAGATCAAAGAGGAAACACTGAAGCTTTCTTT | CASSQDQRGNTEAFF | TRBJ1-1 | . | . | TRBV14
TGCGCCAGCAGCCCTGGCCATAGGGACAGGGGGCTCGATGAGCAGTTCTTC | CASSPGHRDRGLDEQFF | TRBJ2-1 | TRBD1 | . | TRBV5-1
TGTGCCAGCAGCTCAGGGGCCGCAGATACGCAGTATTTT | CASSSGAADTQYF | TRBJ2-3 | . | . | TRBV11-3
TGCGCCAGCAGTGCTAGCGGGAGGGGGGATACGCAGTATTTT | CASSASGRGDTQYF | TRBJ2-3 | TRBD2 | once | TRBV10-1
TGCGCCAGCAGTGATCGGACAGGGCGGACTGAAGCTTTCTTT | CASSDRTGRTEAFF | TRBJ1-1 | TRBD1 | . | TRBV10-1
TGTGCCAGCAGCCCGGGACAGGGCTACGGAAACACCATATATTTT | CASSPGQGYGNTIYF | TRBJ1-3 | TRBD1 | . | TRBV6-5
TGCGCCAGCAGCCAAGGCCTAATTTACAATGAGCAGTTCTTC | CASSQGLIYNEQFF | TRBJ2-1 | . | . | TRBV4-1
TGTGCCATCAGTGAAACCTACGGGGACAGGGTAGATGGCTACACCTTC | CAISETYGDRVDGYTF | TRBJ1-2 | TRBD1 | few | TRBV10-3
TGTGCCAGCAGCAAAGTAACAGAGAAGACAGTAACTCCTCAAGAGACCCAGTACTTC | CASSKVTEKTVTPQETQYF | TRBJ2-5 | . | once | TRBV21-1
TGTGCCAGTAGTATTTGGGCCACAGGCATTCAGTACTTC | CASSIWATGIQYF | TRBJ2-4 | . | . | TRBV19
TGTGCCAGCAGCTTAGGGTTACGGACAGGACGATACGAGCAGTACTTC | CASSLGLRTGRYEQYF | TRBJ2-7 | TRBD1 | . | TRBV7-8
TGTGCCAGCAGCGATCCATGGGACAGGGGGCTCGGAAGCAATCAGCCCCAGCATTTT | CASSDPWDRGLGSNQPQHF | TRBJ1-5 | TRBD1 | . | TRBV2
TGTGCCAGCAGTTTTAGGGGTCTGAACACTGAAGCTTTCTTT | CASSFRGLNTEAFF | TRBJ1-1 | . | . | TRBV27
TGTGCCAGTAGTAGGACTAGCGGGTCCTACGAGCAGTACTTC | CASSRTSGSYEQYF | TRBJ2-7 | TRBD2 | . | TRBV19
TGTGCCAGCAGCGTCGGGACTAGCGGGGTAGATACGCAGTATTTT | CASSVGTSGVDTQYF | TRBJ2-3 | TRBD2 | . | TRBV5-4
TGTGCCAGCAGCCGCCGGGGAGGGGGGACCTACGAGCAGTACTTC | CASSRRGGGTYEQYF | TRBJ2-7 | . | . | TRBV5-6
TGCAGCGTAAGAGGACTGCTGAACACTGAAGCTTTCTTT | CSVRGLLNTEAFF | TRBJ1-1 | . | . | TRBV29-1
TGTGCCAGCAGTTACTCAGGAGGACTTAGCAATCAGCCCCAGCATTTT | CASSYSGGLSNQPQHF | TRBJ1-5 | . | . | TRBV6-2/TRBV6-3
TGTGCCAGCTATAAAGAGGGACAGAGCTATGGCTACACCTTC | CASYKEGQSYGYTF | TRBJ1-2 | TRBD1 | . | TRBV19
TGTGCCTGGAGTGGAAATAGGGGGGGGTTTATGTCCTATAATTCACCCCTCCACTTT | CAWSGNRGGFMSYNSPLHF | TRBJ1-6 | . | . | TRBV30
TGTGCCAGTAGCCCCCACAGGTCGGATCAGCCCCAGCATTTT | CASSPHRSDQPQHF | TRBJ1-5 | . | . | TRBV19